This T cell receptor beta chain was captured by sequencing in a study of blood T cell repertoires in COVID-19. Trimming shortened V by 0 bases and J by 8 bases, and 10 bases separated the two germline ends. CDR3 length: 13 amino acids. Germline V CDR1 and CDR2: KGHSH, LQKENI. The method was immunoSEQ multiplex PCR; TCRdb's version includes in-frame clones alone and lacks a portion of them. The data contain about 400,000 clones, roughly 87% of them singletons. The rearrangement joins TRBV18 to TRBJ1-2; possibly TRBD1 for D (6 bases). The specimen sequenced was PBMCs or T cells enriched from blood (not recorded which). The TCR originated in a woman in her 30s who had recovered from COVID-19. DNA for the CDR3: TGTGCCAGCTCACCACCCTCACAGGGAGGCTACACCTTC. It specifies CASSPPSQGGYTF.